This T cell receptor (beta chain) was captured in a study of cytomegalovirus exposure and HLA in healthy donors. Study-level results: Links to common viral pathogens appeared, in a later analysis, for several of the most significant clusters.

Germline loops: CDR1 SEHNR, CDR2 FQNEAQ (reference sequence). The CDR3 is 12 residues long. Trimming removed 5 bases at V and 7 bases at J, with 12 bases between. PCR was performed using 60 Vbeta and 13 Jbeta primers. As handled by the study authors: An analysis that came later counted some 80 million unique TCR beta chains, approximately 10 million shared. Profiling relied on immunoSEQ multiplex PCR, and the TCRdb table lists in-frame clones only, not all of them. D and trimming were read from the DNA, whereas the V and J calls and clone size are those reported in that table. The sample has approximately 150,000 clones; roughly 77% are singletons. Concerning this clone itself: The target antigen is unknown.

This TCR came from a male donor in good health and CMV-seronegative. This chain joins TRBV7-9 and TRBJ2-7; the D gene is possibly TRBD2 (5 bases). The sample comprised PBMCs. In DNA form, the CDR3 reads TGTGCCAGCAGCCCGCTTTCGGGGGAGCAGTACTTC. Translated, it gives CASSPLSGEQYF.